One and the same sample provided the 19 T cell receptor beta chains below, sequenced in a study of blood T cell repertoires in COVID-19. Method: immunoSEQ multiplex PCR; TCRdb's copy keeps in-frame clones and lacks some. The table includes almost 55,000 clones, 75% to 90% detected once. The sequenced sample was peripheral blood. The receptors were gathered from a human donor in a cohort sampled during active COVID-19.

The V call is TRBV19, the J call TRBJ2-5; 13 bases are a match to TRBD2. The V gene end was trimmed by 10 bases and the J gene end by 0 bases; junction bases not matched to a gene: 11. CDR1 and CDR2 from the germline V gene are LNHDA and SQIVND (reference sequence). The CDR3 totals 17 residues. Here the CDR3 DNA reads TGTGCCACCTCACGACTAGCGGGGGGCTCATACCAAGAGACCCAGTACTTC. Translation: CATSRLAGGSYQETQYF. The entire variable domain, with the rest obtained from reference TRBV19 and TRBJ2-5, is as follows: DGGITQSPKYLFRKEGQNVTLSCEQNLNHDAMYWYRQDPGQGLRLIYYSQIVNDFQKGDIAEGYSVSREKKESFPLTVTSAQKNPTAFYLCATSRLAGGSYQETQYFGPGTRLLVL.

The genes are TRBV7-8 and TRBJ1-5; 10 nucleotides align to TRBD1. With V trimmed by 2 bases and J by 3 bases, 4 bases remained unmatched. Germline loops: CDR1 SGHVS, CDR2 FQNEAQ. The CDR3 sequence is 16 residues long. CDR3 in amino acids: CASSLSGTGDNQPQHF. CDR3 DNA sequence: TGTGCCAGCAGCTTAAGTGGGACAGGGGACAATCAGCCCCAGCATTTT.

This rearrangement joins TRBV18 to TRBJ2-3, with a possible D match to TRBD1 (5 bases). CDR1 is KGHSH and CDR2 is LQKENI in the germline V gene. V gave up 0 bases and J gave up 4 bases, with 11 bases separating them. CDR3 size: 15 residues. The CDR3: CASSPPWQGSDTQYF. The CDR3 DNA reads as TGTGCCAGCTCACCACCATGGCAGGGATCAGATACGCAGTATTTT.

The rearrangement uses TRBV7-8 and TRBJ2-7; D gene uncertain. The CDR3 loop spans 11 amino acids. CDR1 and CDR2 (germline): SGHVS, FQNEAQ. The V end was cut by 2 bases, the J end by 5 bases, with 4 bases between. The CDR3 DNA reads as TGTGCCAGCAGCTTACTTGACGAGCAGTACTTC. It specifies CASSLLDEQYF.

This chain links TRBV5-4 with TRBJ2-3, with 8 positions matching TRBD1. Trimming took 0 bases from V and 0 from J; bases not matched to a gene: 3. Germline V gene sequence: CDR1 SGHNT, CDR2 YYREEE (reference sequence). There are 16 residues in the CDR3. The CDR3 here is CASSLAQGASTDTQYF. In DNA form, the CDR3 reads TGTGCCAGCAGCTTGGCCCAGGGGGCAAGCACAGATACGCAGTATTTT. The entire variable domain, with the rest obtained from reference TRBV5-4 and TRBJ2-3, is as follows: ETGVTQSPTHLIKTRGQQVTLRCSSQSGHNTVSWYQQALGQGPQFIFQYYREEENGRGNFPPRFSGLQFPNYSSELNVNALELDDSALYLCASSLAQGASTDTQYFGPGTRLTVL.

This rearrangement joins TRBV4-1 to TRBJ1-2; D perhaps matches TRBD1 (5 bases). V lost 4 bases to trimming and J lost 6 bases, with 18 bases between them. CDR3 length: 15 residues. Germline lookup yields CDR1 MGHRA and CDR2 YSYEKL. DNA of the CDR3: TGCGCCAGCAGCCCCCCCACGGACGGGGGAGATGGCTACACCTTC. It yields the protein CASSPPTDGGDGYTF.

A note on this clone: One end of the junction varies from germline; a read error may be responsible. The gene calls are TRBV6-5 and TRBJ2-2, with 7 nucleotides matching TRBD1. CDR3 length: 16 amino acids. CDR1 is MNHEY and CDR2 is SVGAGI in the germline V gene. The CDR3 is CASSLPRQGEHRGAVF. In DNA form, the CDR3 reads TGTGCCAGCAGTTTACCTAGACAGGGAGAACACCGGGGAGCTGTTTTT.

The J gene is TRBJ2-7, the V gene TRBV9, with TRBD1 matching 7 bases. V lost 3 bases and J lost 3; bases outside the gene matches: 3. The CDR3 contains 13 residues. Germline lookup yields CDR1 SGDLS and CDR2 YYNGEE. The CDR3 bases are TGTGCCAGCAGCGCCGACAGGGACTACGAGCAGTACTTC. Amino acid sequence: CASSADRDYEQYF.

This chain connects TRBV5-1 to TRBJ1-5; a weak D match, TRBD1 (5 bases). The CDR3 covers 14 residues. The germline CDR1 and CDR2 sequences are SGHRS and YFSETQ. The germline V and J ends were trimmed by 0 bases and 9 bases, with 13 bases remaining between them. In DNA, the CDR3 is TGCGCCAGCAGCTTGGTTCCGGATACAGGGCCCCAGCATTTT. It codes for CASSLVPDTGPQHF.

J is TRBJ2-1 and V is TRBV7-8; 13 bases fit TRBD2. Per the germline V gene, CDR1 is SGHVS and CDR2 is FQNEAQ. The J segment lost 6 bases and the V segment lost 6 bases, leaving 8 bases of the junction unmatched. This CDR3 has 16 residues. CDR3 DNA sequence: TGTGCCAGCAGTCCCAGGACTAGCGGGGGATCCAATGAGCAGTTCTTC. Translation: CASSPRTSGGSNEQFF. The full variable domain, with the rest looked up from reference TRBV7-8 and TRBJ2-1, is GAGVSQSPRYKVAKRGQDVALRCDPISGHVSLFWYQQALGQGPEFLTYFQNEAQLDKSGLPSDRFFAERPEGSVSTLKIQRTQQEDSAVYLCASSPRTSGGSNEQFFGPGTRLTVL.

The rearrangement uses TRBV7-6 and TRBJ2-3, with D maybe TRBD2 (5 bases). The CDR3 has 17 amino acids. The germline V and J ends were trimmed by 6 bases and 1 base, with 20 bases remaining between them. Germline-derived CDR1 and CDR2 are SGHVS and FNYEAQ. For the CDR3, the DNA is TGTGCCAGCAGTCCGATCGCCGGGGTAACGGGCACAGATACGCAGTATTTT. It translates to CASSPIAGVTGTDTQYF.

This rearrangement joins TRBV5-6 to TRBJ2-3, with TRBD2 identical over 9 bases. The V and J ends lost 4 bases and 5 bases, in that order; junction bases with no gene match: 11. This CDR3 has 16 residues. Germline CDR1 reads SGHDT; CDR2 reads YYEEEE. DNA for the CDR3: TGTGCCAGCAGCCTCATGAGCGGGAGGACGGTAGATACGCAGTATTTT. Its translation: CASSLMSGRTVDTQYF.

The rearrangement joins TRBV7-8 to TRBJ2-7; 8 nucleotides line up with TRBD1. V was clipped by 3 bases and J by 5 bases; unmatched bases: 3. Germline V gives CDR1 SGHVS, CDR2 FQNEAQ. The CDR3 loop spans 13 amino acids. CDR3 loop: CASSFGTGNEQYF. In nucleotides, the CDR3 is TGTGCCAGCAGCTTCGGGACAGGTAACGAGCAGTACTTC.

The V gene is TRBV29-1, the J gene TRBJ1-1, with D perhaps matching TRBD1 (5 bases). The germline V gene encodes CDR1 SQVTM and CDR2 ANQGSEA. This CDR3 contains 12 residues. The V gene lost 6 bases and the J gene lost 4 bases, with 12 bases spanning the gap. The CDR3: CSVTGLGTEAFF. The CDR3 coding sequence is TGCAGCGTAACGGGACTTGGCACTGAAGCTTTCTTT. Full variable domain (rest looked up from reference TRBV29-1 and TRBJ1-1): SAVISQKPSRDICQRGTSLTIQCQVDSQVTMMFWYRQQPGQSLTLIATANQGSEATYESGFVIDKFPISRPNLTFSTLTVSNMSPEDSSIYLCSVTGLGTEAFFGQGTRLTVV.

V gene TRBV29-1 combines with J gene TRBJ1-1; 10 nucleotides align to TRBD1. V was pared by 0 bases and J by 1 base, with 5 bases of the junction left unmatched. Germline CDR1 is SQVTM and CDR2 is ANQGSEA. The CDR3 sequence is 16 residues long. DNA of the CDR3: TGCAGCGTTGAAGATCGGGACAGGGGTGGGAACACTGAAGCTTTCTTT. Translating gives CSVEDRDRGGNTEAFF.

The chain joins TRBV4-1 to TRBJ2-1, with a possible D match to TRBD1 (6 bases). The CDR3 runs 14 residues. Germline V gene lookup returns CDR1 MGHRA and CDR2 YSYEKL. V lost 1 base and J lost 14, with 18 bases in between. The DNA of the CDR3 is TGCGCCAGCAGCCAAGTGCGGCTGGCCAGGGGAAAGTTCTTC. Amino acid sequence: CASSQVRLARGKFF.

The rearrangement links TRBV19 to TRBJ2-7; 15 bases line up with TRBD2. Germline-derived CDR1 and CDR2 are LNHDA and SQIVND (reference sequence). Trimming took 4 bases from V and 4 from J; bases not matched to a gene: 5. CDR3 length equals 16 residues. The CDR3 sequence is CASSKGLAGGMYEQYF. CDR3 DNA: TGTGCCAGTAGTAAGGGACTAGCGGGGGGTATGTACGAGCAGTACTTC. Drawing the rest from reference TRBV19 and TRBJ2-7, the complete variable domain is DGGITQSPKYLFRKEGQNVTLSCEQNLNHDAMYWYRQDPGQGLRLIYYSQIVNDFQKGDIAEGYSVSREKKESFPLTVTSAQKNPTAFYLCASSKGLAGGMYEQYFGPGTRLTVT.

This clone occurred once. This chain joins TRBV19 and TRBJ2-5; no reliable D call. The CDR3 loop spans 12 amino acids. The germline CDR1 and CDR2 sequences are LNHDA and SQIVND (reference sequence). The germline V and J ends were trimmed by 1 base and 4 bases, with 4 bases remaining between them. The CDR3 reads CASSIAGETQYF. CDR3 DNA sequence: TGTGCCAGTAGTATAGCGGGAGAGACCCAGTACTTC.

The rearrangement joins TRBV5-4 to TRBJ2-1; D is uncertain. Germline CDR1 is SGHNT and CDR2 is YYREEE (reference sequence). The V and J ends lost 0 bases and 0 bases respectively, with 7 bases between them. The CDR3 has 15 amino acids. CDR3 sequence reads: CASSLEPSSYNEQFF. CDR3 sequence (DNA): TGTGCCAGCAGCTTGGAGCCGAGCTCCTACAATGAGCAGTTCTTC.